These 23 T cell receptor beta chains originate from one sample sequenced in a study of STAT5B mutations in CD4+ large granular lymphocyte leukemia. Libraries were prepared by immunoSEQ multiplex PCR; TCRdb keeps only in-frame clonotypes and omits some of them. This sample has 30,000 to 40,000 clones; around 88% occur once, and the top ten carry approximately 0.97%. Sequenced material: CD4+ T cells from blood buffy coats. These TCRs come from a human donor in good health.

The sample holds one count of this clone. V and J are TRBV25-1 and TRBJ2-1; D is unresolved. This CDR3 comprises 11 residues. Trimming stripped 8 bases from V and 5 bases from J, with 7 bases between. Germline CDR1 and CDR2: MGHDK and SYGVNS. CDR3 amino acids: CASSRNNEQFF. The CDR3 DNA follows: TGTGCCAGCTCAAGGAACAATGAGCAGTTCTTC.

V usage is TRBV29-1 and J usage is TRBJ2-1, with TRBD2 as a possible D gene (5 bases). V was pared by 6 bases and J by 7 bases, with 16 bases between. This CDR3 has 13 residues. Looked up from germline, CDR1 is SQVTM and CDR2 is ANQGSEA. CDR3 coding DNA: TGCAGCGTCCCACGCGAAGCGGAGAATGAGCAGTTCTTC. It codes for CSVPREAENEQFF.

This clone was found once. This chain links TRBV7-9 with TRBJ1-1, with D hard to call. The germline CDR1 and CDR2 sequences are SEHNR and FQNEAQ (reference sequence). Trimming removed 1 base from V and 5 bases from J, with 8 bases in between. This CDR3 comprises 13 residues. CDR3 sequence: CASSLVMGTEAFF. CDR3 DNA: TGTGCCAGCAGCTTAGTCATGGGAACTGAAGCTTTCTTT.

Written as DNA, the CDR3 is TGTGCCAGCAGTACTGGGGCCAACGTCCTGACTTTC. Protein product: CASSTGANVLTF. The rearrangement uses TRBV6-5 and TRBJ2-6, with unresolved D. Germline CDR1 and CDR2: MNHEY and SVGAGI. The CDR3 has 12 amino acids. V shed 5 bases and J shed 2 bases, with 1 base lying between them.

This chain links TRBV11-2 with TRBJ2-1; D perhaps matches TRBD2 (6 bases). Germline loops: CDR1 SGHAT, CDR2 FQNNGV. Between the trimmed V and J ends, which lost 6 bases and 1 base, there was a span of 10 bases. This CDR3 is 14 amino acids long. The CDR3 nucleotides read TGTGCCAGCAGTGAGCGGGTTTCCTACAATGAGCAGTTCTTC. Residues: CASSERVSYNEQFF.

A few counts support this clone. The genes are TRBV7-2 and TRBJ2-1; D is undetermined. V lost 3 bases and J lost 5, with 8 bases in between. This CDR3 comprises 13 residues. Germline V gene lookup returns CDR1 SGHTA and CDR2 FQGNSA. CDR3 DNA sequence: TGTGCCAGCAGCTTTGCTCCGAACAATGAGCAGTTCTTC. It codes for CASSFAPNNEQFF. The whole variable domain, remainder taken from reference TRBV7-2 and TRBJ2-1, is GAGVSQSPSNKVTEKGKDVELRCDPISGHTALYWYRQSLGQGLEFLIYFQGNSAPDKSGLPSDRFSAERTGGSVSTLTIQRTQQEDSAVYLCASSFAPNNEQFFGPGTRLTVL.

The chain is built from TRBV7-3 and TRBJ2-2, with 8 bases aligning to TRBD2. V was clipped by 4 bases and J by 3 bases; unmatched bases: 1. The V gene's germline CDR1 is SGHTA and CDR2 FQGTGA. The CDR3 covers 14 residues. This chain's CDR3 is CASSSGLDTGELFF. The CDR3 region has the DNA TGTGCCAGCAGCTCGGGACTAGACACCGGGGAGCTGTTTTTT.

The J gene is TRBJ1-4, the V gene TRBV5-1; D is possibly TRBD1 (6 bases). This CDR3 spans 15 amino acids. Germline CDR1 reads SGHRS; CDR2 reads YFSETQ. Trimming removed 3 bases from V and 4 bases from J, with 13 bases in between. The CDR3 is CASSSSGQSNEKLFF. CDR3 DNA sequence: TGCGCCAGCAGCTCCTCCGGACAGAGTAATGAAAAACTGTTTTTT.

This clone was observed a few times. The rearrangement links TRBV2 to TRBJ2-7; 7 nucleotides align to TRBD1. The CDR3 contains 12 residues. The germline V gene has CDR1 SNHLY and CDR2 FYNNEI. The V segment lost 10 bases and the J segment 7 bases; nucleotides outside the gene matches: 10. The chain's CDR3 is CATGQDSSEQYF. The CDR3 region has the DNA TGTGCCACCGGACAGGATAGCAGTGAGCAGTACTTC. Combining the CDR3 with reference TRBV2 and TRBJ2-7 gives the whole variable domain EPEVTQTPSHQVTQMGQEVILRCVPISNHLYFYWYRQILGQKVEFLVSFYNNEISEKSEIFDDQFSVERPDGSNFTLKIRSTKLEDSAMYFCATGQDSSEQYFGPGTRLTVT.

This clone has just one count. The V gene is TRBV21-1, the J gene TRBJ2-1; whether TRBD2, the table's D call, matches the DNA was not checked. TRBV21-1 corresponds to a pseudogene. The CDR3 spans 15 residues. CDR3 residues: CASGRGGEAGDEQFF. CDR3 in DNA: TGTGCCAGCGGACGGGGGGGGGAGGCAGGCGATGAGCAGTTCTTC.

This chain joins TRBV7-3 and TRBJ2-5; D tentatively reads TRBD1 or TRBD2 (6 bases each). The CDR3 runs to 14 residues. Germline V gene lookup returns CDR1 SGHTA and CDR2 FQGTGA. Between the trimmed V and J ends, which lost 2 bases and 5 bases, there was a span of 12 bases. The CDR3 bases are TGTGCCAGCAGCTTATCCGGGGGCTGGGAGACCCAGTACTTC. Translated, it gives CASSLSGGWETQYF. Filled out from reference TRBV7-3 and TRBJ2-5, the complete variable domain reads GAGVSQTPSNKVTEKGKYVELRCDPISGHTALYWYRQSLGQGPEFLIYFQGTGAADDSGLPNDRFFAVRPEGSVSTLKIQRTERGDSAVYLCASSLSGGWETQYFGPGTRLLVL.

This chain connects TRBV6-5 to TRBJ2-3; no definite D call. This CDR3 is built from 14 residues. Looked up from germline, CDR1 is MNHEY and CDR2 is SVGAGI. V was shortened by 6 bases and J by 3 bases, with 13 bases between the two germline ends. Here the CDR3 DNA reads TGTGCCAGCAGGGCCGCCCGAGGTACAGATACGCAGTATTTT. It specifies CASRAARGTDTQYF.

The rearrangement joins TRBV6-4 to TRBJ1-1; tentative D call: TRBD1 (6 bases). The germline gives CDR1 MRHNA, CDR2 SNTAGT. V was trimmed by 4 bases and J by 3 bases, leaving 21 bases between them. The CDR3 totals 17 residues. The CDR3 DNA reads TGTGCCAGCAGTGCGACTTTCAGGGGTGGAGGGGACACTGAAGCTTTCTTT. Its translation is CASSATFRGGGDTEAFF.

The rearrangement joins TRBV7-3 to TRBJ2-5; D gene ambiguous. This CDR3 region has 14 residues. Germline CDR1 and CDR2: SGHTA and FQGTGA. Trimming shortened V by 5 bases and J by 2 bases, and 12 bases separated the two germline ends. The CDR3 DNA reads as TGTGCCAGCAGCCGCGACCGAGGACAAGAGACCCAGTACTTC. As protein: CASSRDRGQETQYF.

The chain carries TRBV11-2 and TRBJ2-5; tentatively, D is TRBD2 (7 bases). Looked up from germline, CDR1 is SGHAT and CDR2 is FQNNGV. This CDR3 is 16 amino acids long. Trimming stripped 5 bases from V and 4 bases from J, with 20 bases between. The CDR3 sequence: CASSHRWGGAGETQYF. CDR3 DNA sequence: TGTGCCAGCAGCCACCGTTGGGGGGGGGCCGGAGAGACCCAGTACTTC.

The gene calls are TRBV9 and TRBJ1-2; D is undetermined. The V end lost 7 bases, the J end lost 5 bases, and 12 bases lay between the germline ends. The CDR3 length is 12 residues. Germline V gene sequence: CDR1 SGDLS, CDR2 YYNGEE. Here the CDR3 reads CASQDSYYGYTF. CDR3 in DNA: TGTGCCAGCCAGGACTCCTATTATGGCTACACCTTC.

This clone was counted between two and nine times. The V call is TRBV10-3, the J call TRBJ1-2, with 8 positions matching TRBD1. The V gene end was trimmed by 7 bases and the J gene end by 8 bases; junction bases not matched to a gene: 9. CDR3 length: 13 amino acids. The V gene's germline CDR1 is ENHRY and CDR2 SYGVKD. The CDR3 DNA follows: TGTGCCATCATGAAGGACAGGGTAGAAGGCTACACCTTC. Translated: CAIMKDRVEGYTF.

The rearrangement uses TRBV2 and TRBJ1-1; D perhaps matches TRBD1 (6 bases). The CDR3 spans 13 residues. Germline CDR1 is SNHLY and CDR2 is FYNNEI. V lost 4 bases and J lost 4, with 10 bases in between. This CDR3 is CASSAGARTEAFF. For the CDR3, the DNA is TGTGCCAGCAGTGCAGGGGCTCGCACTGAAGCTTTCTTT.

The chain combines TRBV10-3 with TRBJ1-3, with D uncertain. Germline V gives CDR1 ENHRY, CDR2 SYGVKD. The CDR3 extends over 13 amino acids. V dropped 6 bases and J dropped 4 bases, with 10 bases sitting between them. For the CDR3, the DNA is TGTGCCATCAGCACAGCGGGGGGAAACACCATATATTTT. Translating gives CAISTAGGNTIYF.

This rearrangement joins TRBV7-7 to TRBJ1-1, with D hard to call. The CDR3 loop spans 13 amino acids. The ends were cut back, 1 base at V and 3 bases at J, with 6 bases in the middle. Germline loops: CDR1 SSHAT, CDR2 FNYEAQ (reference sequence). The CDR3 loop is CASSLDSHTEAFF. DNA of the CDR3: TGTGCCAGCAGCTTAGACAGCCACACTGAAGCTTTCTTT.

This chain uses TRBV7-2 with TRBJ1-1; D is possibly TRBD1 (6 bases). There are 15 residues in the CDR3. Per the germline V gene, CDR1 is SGHTA and CDR2 is FQGNSA. V lost 4 bases and J 6 bases, leaving 18 bases between the germline ends. The CDR3 region has the DNA TGTGCCAGCAGCTCTCTCACGGGGGCTTCGTCTGAAGCTTTCTTT. Protein product: CASSSLTGASSEAFF. The whole variable domain, remainder taken from reference TRBV7-2 and TRBJ1-1, is GAGVSQSPSNKVTEKGKDVELRCDPISGHTALYWYRQSLGQGLEFLIYFQGNSAPDKSGLPSDRFSAERTGGSVSTLTIQRTQQEDSAVYLCASSSLTGASSEAFFGQGTRLTVV.

The rearrangement uses TRBV5-1 and TRBJ2-2; 9 positions agree with TRBD2. The CDR3 runs to 17 residues. CDR1 SGHRS and CDR2 YFSETQ come from the germline V gene. With 2 bases clipped from V and 2 bases from J, the junction kept 7 bases outside the gene matches. Here the CDR3 reads CASSFLSSGENTGELFF. CDR3 nucleotide sequence: TGCGCCAGCAGCTTTCTGTCTAGCGGGGAAAACACCGGGGAGCTGTTTTTT.

The rearrangement uses TRBV6-1 and TRBJ1-5, with no clear D. CDR3 length: 13 amino acids. CDR1 is MNHNS and CDR2 is SASEGT in the germline V gene. Trimming took off 9 bases at V and 3 bases at J, with 12 bases between the two ends. For the CDR3, the DNA is TGTGCCAGTACCGGGTCGTTCAATCAGCCCCAGCATTTT. This codes for CASTGSFNQPQHF.